The TCR beta chain described here comes from a study of regulatory T cells in long-lasting Graves disease. According to the study, TCR beta libraries were built with iRepertoire HTBI primers and CDR3-region Arm-PCR. One entry per CDR3 protein, called by TCRdb with MiXCR from the multiplex PCR reads. This sample yields roughly 400,000 distinct CDR3 sequences, of which over 12% are seen a single time; 7.8% belongs to the top ten. In germline, CDR1 is MNHNS, CDR2 SASEGT. The CDR3 is 16 amino acids. V was pared by 5 bases and J by 3 bases, with 13 bases of the junction left unmatched. There are many counts of this clonotype. As for time point: newly diagnosed GD, antithyroid drugs for less than 3 months. PBMC RNA served as the TCR library source. These same data were also listed under a study on T cells in Graves' hyperthyroidism and ophthalmopathy. As that study records: It was uncontrolled infection, other autoimmune disease, pregnancy or lactation that excluded patients.

The specimen comprised peripheral blood mononuclear cells (PBMCs), sampled at new diagnosis, from a patient treated with antithyroid drugs. The sequence was obtained from a woman aged 40 to 50 with Graves disease. The chain recombines TRBV6-1 with TRBJ2-7; 7 nucleotides align to TRBD1. CDR3 nucleotide sequence: TGTGCCAGCAGTCGGATCGGGCCGGGACAGATCTACGAGCAGTACTTC. Protein: CASSRIGPGQIYEQYF.